Only one count was recorded for the clone carrying this T cell receptor (beta chain). The antigen remains undetermined. Timing groups of about 4 and about 12 weeks for second doses were pooled. These data are taken from a study of T cell responses to AZD1222 COVID-19 vaccine. Using immunoSEQ multiplex PCR, the repertoire was profiled, and TCRdb retains in-frame clones only, with some absent. The data contain 150,000 to 180,000 clones, more than 75% of them singletons. Study-wide points: Clonal diversity may have been underestimated, and the donors were mostly white British, with more females than males.

Trimming pared 4 bases from V and 6 bases from J, leaving 19 bases between. The germline V gene encodes CDR1 SGHVS and CDR2 FQNEAQ. CDR3 length: 15 residues. Sequences were derived from peripheral blood, sampled 28 days after the second AZD1222 dose. The receptor comes from an adult who received the AZD1222 COVID-19 vaccine. The rearrangement uses TRBV7-8 and TRBJ2-7; D call uncertain. The CDR3 DNA reads TGTGCCAGCAGCTCCCTAGGAGTGGCCCCCTCCGAGCAGTACTTC. Its translation is CASSSLGVAPSEQYF.